This TCR beta chain appears in the sequencing data of a study of T cell clonotyping in hematopoietic cell transplantation. Only in-frame clones appear in the TCRdb table, and some are missing; sequencing was by immunoSEQ multiplex PCR. The sample holds about 6,100 clones, roughly 32% seen once. Study-wide results and caveats: At the given depth, recipient repertoires were over 97% de novo clonotypes.

Samples: about 28 days before transplant, then days 30, 100 and 180 after. This clone came up a few times. What it binds is unknown. Germline V gene lookup returns CDR1 MNHEY and CDR2 SVGAGI. V was pared by 5 bases and J by 4 bases, with 7 bases of the junction left unmatched. The CDR3 consists of 15 residues. Material: peripheral blood mononuclear cells, obtained 30 days after allogeneic stem cell transplant. The chain recombines TRBV6-5 with TRBJ2-5; TRBD1 agrees at 10 bases. This TCR was recovered from a female patient aged 50-65 years who had an allogeneic stem cell transplant from an unrelated donor, so the T cells may come from the graft donor. Some clones in this sample may be carry-over from other donors' samples. Here the CDR3 DNA reads TGTGCCAGCAGTCGAATCGGGACAGGGGCAGAGACCCAGTACTTC. Protein: CASSRIGTGAETQYF.